These 30 T cell receptor beta chains share one sample of origin, sequenced in a study of glioma-infiltrating T cells after dendritic cell vaccination. Generated by immunoSEQ multiplex PCR, the TCRdb table keeps only in-frame clones and is missing some. The data hold fewer than 100,000 clones, with around 86% observed a single time. Material: blood, obtained before dendritic cell vaccination. The receptor set was obtained from a human donor with glioblastoma.

The chain is built from TRBV5-1 and TRBJ2-3, with D unresolved. The germline gives CDR1 SGHRS, CDR2 YFSETQ. The CDR3 runs to 13 residues. The V and J ends lost 0 bases and 4 bases respectively, with 6 bases between them. The CDR3 sequence is CASSLVPADTQYF. The CDR3 nucleotides are TGCGCCAGCAGCTTGGTTCCGGCAGATACGCAGTATTTT.

The V call is TRBV7-3, the J call TRBJ2-3; 8 nucleotides agree with TRBD2. Germline V lookup: CDR1 SGHTA, CDR2 FQGTGA. This CDR3 has 17 amino acids. V lost 1 base to trimming and J lost 2 bases; unmatched junction nucleotides: 8. CDR3 coding DNA: TGTGCCAGCAGCTTAAGTTACGCTAGCGGGCCCACAGATACGCAGTATTTT. Residues: CASSLSYASGPTDTQYF.

This chain joins TRBV27 and TRBJ2-1; 8 bases line up with TRBD2. From germline, CDR1 is MNHEY and CDR2 SMNVEV (reference sequence). The junction had 14 bases not matched to a gene; V was cut back by 3 bases and J by 7 bases. The CDR3 extends over 17 amino acids. CDR3 residues: CASSFLGTGGLGNEQFF. CDR3 sequence (DNA): TGTGCCAGCAGTTTTTTGGGTACGGGGGGGCTTGGGAATGAGCAGTTCTTC.

The chain joins TRBV5-4 to TRBJ2-1; the D is unclear. This CDR3 has 11 amino acids. The ends were cut back, 4 bases at V and 13 bases at J, with 12 bases in the middle. Per the germline V gene, CDR1 is SGHNT and CDR2 is YYREEE (reference sequence). The CDR3 here is CASSNLGDQFF. The CDR3 bases are TGTGCCAGCAGCAACCTAGGAGATCAGTTCTTC.

In DNA form, the CDR3 reads TGCAGCGTGGGACAGGGACTAGGGAATGAGCAGTTCTTC. Its protein product is CSVGQGLGNEQFF. The chain links TRBV29-1 to TRBJ2-1, with D possibly being TRBD1 (9 bases). The CDR3 covers 13 residues. Germline CDR1 reads SQVTM; CDR2 reads ANQGSEA. Trimming stripped 6 bases from V and 7 bases from J, with 16 bases between.

This rearrangement joins TRBV18 to TRBJ1-2; TRBD1 agrees at 12 bases. The CDR3 extends over 18 amino acids. V shed 8 bases and J 4 bases; nucleotides not matched to a gene: 17. CDR1 and CDR2 (germline): KGHSH, LQKENI. The chain's CDR3 is CASPLVRDRGLISYGYTF. The CDR3 nucleotides are TGTGCCAGCCCCTTGGTACGGGACAGGGGGCTTATTAGCTATGGCTACACCTTC.

The V gene is TRBV7-2, the J gene TRBJ1-1, with TRBD1 identical over 7 bases. The germline V gene has CDR1 SGHTA and CDR2 FQGNSA. This CDR3 contains 14 residues. Trimming removed 1 base from V and 4 bases from J; junction bases left unmatched: 3. The CDR3 DNA is TGTGCCAGCAGCTTAGGACAGGGCAGCACTGAAGCTTTCTTT. Translation gives CASSLGQGSTEAFF.

In nucleotides, the CDR3 is TGTGCCAGTGGTTCCACCTTCAGGGACACCATATATTTT. Its translation is CASGSTFRDTIYF. V usage is TRBV19 and J usage is TRBJ1-3; D might be TRBD1 (5 bases). The CDR3 is 13 residues long. Germline assignment: CDR1 LNHDA and CDR2 SQIVND (reference sequence). V was cut by 8 bases and J by 8 bases, with 16 bases left in between.

The chain couples TRBV27 to TRBJ2-3; 10 bases are shared with TRBD2. The CDR3 is 16 residues long. The germline V gene encodes CDR1 MNHEY and CDR2 SMNVEV (reference sequence). Trimming took 1 base from V and 0 from J; bases not matched to a gene: 1. In DNA form, the CDR3 reads TGTGCCAGCAGTTTATTACTAGCGGGAAGCACAGATACGCAGTATTTT. It codes for CASSLLLAGSTDTQYF.

J is TRBJ1-2 and V is TRBV6-5; 10 nucleotides align to TRBD1. V lost 5 bases to trimming and J lost 8 bases; unmatched junction nucleotides: 11. Germline V gene lookup returns CDR1 MNHEY and CDR2 SVGAGI. This CDR3 spans 15 amino acids. This chain's CDR3 is CASSLTGTGARGYTF. The CDR3 nucleotides read TGTGCCAGCAGTCTAACCGGGACAGGGGCTCGCGGCTACACCTTC.

The rearrangement joins TRBV2 to TRBJ2-2; 8 bases agree with TRBD2. V dropped 4 bases and J dropped 2; count of bases not matched to a gene: 6. The CDR3 loop spans 16 amino acids. Germline V lookup: CDR1 SNHLY, CDR2 FYNNEI. CDR3 loop: CASSGRGGLNTGELFF. DNA for the CDR3: TGTGCCAGCAGTGGTCGGGGGGGCCTAAACACCGGGGAGCTGTTTTTT.

This chain's CDR3 is CASSQDLLARWRTGELFF. In DNA, the CDR3 is TGCGCCAGCAGCCAAGATTTACTAGCCCGATGGAGGACCGGGGAGCTGTTTTTT. This chain connects TRBV4-3 to TRBJ2-2; perhaps TRBD2 as D (6 bases). The V gene lost 0 bases and the J gene lost 5 bases, with 19 bases spanning the gap. Germline CDR1 reads LGHNA; CDR2 reads YSLEER. The CDR3 consists of 18 residues.

In its sample, this clone was seen a few times. The chain carries TRBV7-6 and TRBJ1-1; tentative D call: TRBD1 (5 bases). The CDR3 runs to 15 residues. The ends were cut back, 1 base at V and 1 base at J, with 10 bases in the middle. Germline assignment: CDR1 SGHVS and CDR2 FNYEAQ. The CDR3 DNA reads TGTGCCAGCAGCTTAGAGGGACTGGAGAACACTGAAGCTTTCTTT. As protein: CASSLEGLENTEAFF.

The rearrangement uses TRBV28 and TRBJ1-1, with D unresolved. Germline CDR1 and CDR2: MDHEN and SYDVKM. Trimming pared 3 bases from V and 7 bases from J, leaving 12 bases between. This CDR3 has 13 residues. The CDR3 region has the DNA TGTGCCAGCAGTTTTGACGGGAGGATTGAAGCTTTCTTT. It encodes CASSFDGRIEAFF.

The chain is built from TRBV5-1 and TRBJ2-3, with 8 bases that match TRBD1. Per germline, CDR1 SGHRS and CDR2 YFSETQ. Losses at the gene ends were 0 bases for V and 4 bases for J; bases not matched to a gene: 4. The CDR3 runs 15 residues. The CDR3 region is CASSLAGQGADTQYF. CDR3 coding DNA: TGCGCCAGCAGCTTGGCCGGACAGGGTGCAGATACGCAGTATTTT.

This clone was counted a few times. The chain employs TRBV7-9 and TRBJ1-2; D is unclear. Germline V lookup: CDR1 SEHNR, CDR2 FQNEAQ (reference sequence). CDR3 length: 15 amino acids. Trimming removed 3 bases at V and 2 bases at J, with 13 bases between. The DNA for the CDR3 is TGTGCCAGCAGCTTGCCAAGGACTGAAAACTATGGCTACACCTTC. Its protein product is CASSLPRTENYGYTF. The full variable domain, rest sourced from reference TRBV7-9 and TRBJ1-2, is DTGVSQNPRHKITKRGQNVTFRCDPISEHNRLYWYRQTLGQGPEFLTYFQNEAQLEKSRLLSDRFSAERPKGSFSTLEIQRTEQGDSAMYLCASSLPRTENYGYTFGSGTRLTVV.

The chain couples TRBV27 to TRBJ2-3; D ambiguous. CDR1 is MNHEY, CDR2 SMNVEV, per germline (reference sequence). The CDR3 covers 13 residues. The V end was cut by 5 bases, the J end by 1 base, with 7 bases between. In DNA, the CDR3 is TGTGCCAGCAGTCTATTAGGCACAGATACGCAGTATTTT. It specifies CASSLLGTDTQYF.

This chain uses TRBV5-1 with TRBJ2-1; D gene uncertain. The germline V gene has CDR1 SGHRS and CDR2 YFSETQ. V dropped 0 bases and J dropped 0 bases, with 10 bases sitting between them. The CDR3 contains 16 residues. Here the CDR3 reads CASSLAALASYNEQFF. The DNA of the CDR3 is TGCGCCAGCAGCTTGGCCGCGTTAGCCTCCTACAATGAGCAGTTCTTC.

The chain carries TRBV2 and TRBJ1-5, with D possibly matching TRBD1 (6 bases). With 4 bases removed from V and 5 bases from J, the gap between germline ends came to 12 bases. Looked up from germline, CDR1 is SNHLY and CDR2 is FYNNEI. This CDR3 contains 14 residues. CDR3 region: CASSGNRADQPQHF. Here the CDR3 DNA reads TGTGCCAGCAGTGGGAACAGGGCGGATCAGCCCCAGCATTTT.

This chain uses TRBV4-1 with TRBJ2-7, with D possibly being TRBD2 (6 bases). CDR1 MGHRA and CDR2 YSYEKL come from the germline V gene. The CDR3 covers 14 residues. V lost 0 bases and J lost 7, with 13 bases in between. The CDR3 DNA is TGCGCCAGCAGCCAAGATCGGGGGAGCTGGGAGCAGTACTTC. Encoded protein: CASSQDRGSWEQYF.

V gene TRBV10-2 combines with J gene TRBJ2-1; tentatively, D is TRBD2 (6 bases). CDR1 WSHSY and CDR2 SAAADI come from the germline V gene. CDR3 length: 15 amino acids. Trimming took off 4 bases at V and 6 bases at J, with 16 bases between the two ends. In DNA, the CDR3 is TGCGCCAGCAGTGTTGAGTGGGGGGTAGCCAATGAGCAGTTCTTC. Protein sequence: CASSVEWGVANEQFF.

The CDR3 DNA is TGCAGCGTTGAACAGGGGGACTATGGCTACACCTTC. Protein product: CSVEQGDYGYTF. The rearrangement links TRBV29-1 to TRBJ1-2; TRBD1 matches at 7 bases. The CDR3 extends over 12 amino acids. CDR1 and CDR2 (germline): SQVTM, ANQGSEA. Losses at the gene ends were 2 bases for V and 3 bases for J; bases not matched to a gene: 0.

The chain has TRBV6-5 and TRBJ1-5; a possible D gene is TRBD1 (5 bases). CDR1 and CDR2 (germline): MNHEY, SVGAGI. The CDR3 totals 14 residues. Trimming pared 5 bases from V and 6 bases from J, leaving 14 bases between. CDR3 amino acids: CASSGGGVGQPQHF. CDR3 bases: TGTGCCAGCAGTGGTGGGGGGGTCGGTCAGCCCCAGCATTTT.

This chain connects TRBV7-9 to TRBJ2-5; possible D gene TRBD2, 6 bases. Germline CDR1 SEHNR, CDR2 FQNEAQ (reference sequence). Between the trimmed V and J ends, which lost 1 base and 5 bases, there was a span of 14 bases. This CDR3 comprises 15 residues. CDR3 amino acids: CASSLGREPHETQYF. DNA for the CDR3: TGTGCCAGCAGCTTAGGGAGGGAACCCCATGAGACCCAGTACTTC.

The J gene is TRBJ1-2, the V gene TRBV27; D not certain. CDR1 MNHEY and CDR2 SMNVEV come from the germline V gene (reference sequence). V lost 0 bases and J lost 10, with 15 bases in between. The CDR3 totals 14 residues. CDR3 loop: CASSLSWQASPYTF. CDR3 nucleotide sequence: TGTGCCAGCAGTTTATCTTGGCAGGCATCCCCCTACACCTTC.

The rearrangement uses TRBV11-2 and TRBJ2-7; 11 nucleotides agree with TRBD2. The V gene end was trimmed by 5 bases and the J gene end by 1 base; junction bases not matched to a gene: 10. From germline, CDR1 is SGHAT and CDR2 FQNNGV. The CDR3 extends over 17 amino acids. CDR3 amino acids: CASSLRTSGLLSYEQYF. CDR3 nucleotides: TGTGCCAGCAGCCTAAGGACTAGCGGGTTACTATCCTACGAGCAGTACTTC.

V is TRBV2 and J is TRBJ2-7, with 7 bases matching TRBD1. The ends lost 4 bases at V and 6 bases at J; junction bases unmatched: 6. From germline, CDR1 is SNHLY and CDR2 FYNNEI. This CDR3 is 13 amino acids long. The CDR3 DNA sequence: TGTGCCAGCAGTGTTCGGACAGGTAGCGAGCAGTACTTC. It specifies CASSVRTGSEQYF.

This chain uses TRBV5-1 with TRBJ2-5; 9 bases fit TRBD1. The junction had 9 bases not matched to a gene; V was cut back by 0 bases and J by 3 bases. This CDR3 is built from 17 residues. Looked up from germline, CDR1 is SGHRS and CDR2 is YFSETQ. The CDR3 DNA reads as TGCGCCAGCAGCTTGGCCGTAGGGACAGGGCAAAAAGAGACCCAGTACTTC. Translating it yields CASSLAVGTGQKETQYF.

The chain couples TRBV6-5 to TRBJ2-7; D may be TRBD2 (5 bases). The CDR3 sequence is 16 residues long. V gave up 0 bases and J gave up 4 bases, with 16 bases separating them. CDR1 is MNHEY, CDR2 SVGAGI, per germline. Here the CDR3 DNA reads TGTGCCAGCAGTTACTCCGGACGGAGGCCCCATTACGAGCAGTACTTC. This encodes CASSYSGRRPHYEQYF.

The J gene is TRBJ1-1, the V gene TRBV10-3; TRBD1 agrees at 7 bases. The germline V gene encodes CDR1 ENHRY and CDR2 SYGVKD. V dropped 7 bases and J dropped 3; count of bases not matched to a gene: 2. This CDR3 spans 12 amino acids. CDR3 in amino acids: CAIKGADTEAFF. The CDR3 DNA reads TGTGCCATCAAGGGGGCGGACACTGAAGCTTTCTTT.